This entry lists 30 T cell receptor beta chains sequenced from one sample in a study of T cell changes during pregnancy in multiple sclerosis. Assay: immunoSEQ multiplex PCR; the TCRdb copy retains only in-frame clones and omits some. The data hold some 35,000 clones, with roughly nine tenths observed a single time. Specimen: CD4+ T cells from peripheral blood mononuclear cells, collected after pregnancy. The receptors come from a female donor in good health, enrolled as a control in a pregnancy study.

The chain carries TRBV4-3 and TRBJ2-3; 8 bases map to TRBD1. CDR1 and CDR2 (germline): LGHNA, YSLEER. The CDR3 is 15 residues long. J gave up 3 bases and V 4 bases, and 6 bases lay outside the gene matches. Here the CDR3 reads CASSPDRVGTDTQYF. DNA for the CDR3: TGCGCCAGCAGCCCGGACAGGGTCGGGACAGATACGCAGTATTTT.

This clone appeared once. This chain connects TRBV28 to TRBJ1-4; 10 bases are a match to TRBD1. V shed 5 bases, J shed 9 bases, and the junction held 9 bases outside the gene matches. CDR3 length: 15 residues. Looked up from germline, CDR1 is MDHEN and CDR2 is SYDVKM. CDR3 region: CASSLPTGGIQKLFF. Here the CDR3 DNA reads TGTGCCAGCAGTCTTCCGACAGGGGGCATTCAAAAACTGTTTTTT.

V gene TRBV6-1 combines with J gene TRBJ1-3, with D unclear. Germline V gene data show CDR1 as MNHNS and CDR2 as SASEGT. The CDR3 contains 14 residues. V was pared by 1 base and J by 9 bases, with 13 bases between. The CDR3 reads CASSEGEVRGTIYF. CDR3 in DNA: TGTGCCAGCAGTGAAGGGGAGGTCCGGGGCACCATATATTTT.

This sequence joins TRBV12-5 and TRBJ2-7; D remains unclear. Germline V gene sequence: CDR1 LGHNT, CDR2 FRNRAP. This CDR3 region has 15 residues. The V end lost 5 bases, the J end lost 5 bases, and 19 bases lay between the germline ends. The CDR3 DNA is TGTGCTAGTGGTCGATCAGCCGGAGCGATCCACGAGCAGTACTTC. Translating it yields CASGRSAGAIHEQYF.

This chain joins TRBV7-6 and TRBJ2-7; tentatively, D is TRBD1 (6 bases). From germline, CDR1 is SGHVS and CDR2 FNYEAQ. CDR3 length equals 12 residues. The ends were cut back, 4 bases at V and 4 bases at J, with 8 bases in the middle. The CDR3 DNA sequence: TGTGCCAGCAGCTCTGGACAGTACGAGCAGTACTTC. Translating it yields CASSSGQYEQYF.

In its sample, this clone was seen a few times. J is TRBJ1-4 and V is TRBV7-6; 10 nucleotides align to TRBD1. Per germline, CDR1 SGHVS and CDR2 FNYEAQ. The CDR3 is made up of 17 amino acids. Germline trimming cut 5 bases from V and 2 bases from J; bases unmatched to any gene: 8. The CDR3: CASSKTGGRGTNEKLFF. In nucleotides, the CDR3 is TGTGCCAGCAGCAAGACAGGGGGCCGGGGGACTAATGAAAAACTGTTTTTT.

This clone was detected only a few times. The chain couples TRBV5-4 to TRBJ1-6; TRBD1 is a possible D gene (5 bases). The V end lost 1 base, the J end lost 9 bases, and 14 bases lay between the germline ends. CDR1 SGHNT and CDR2 YYREEE come from the germline V gene (reference sequence). The CDR3 length is 15 residues. The CDR3 region is CASSLRQGGSSPLHF. Here the CDR3 DNA reads TGTGCCAGCAGCTTGAGGCAGGGTGGCAGTTCACCCCTCCACTTT.

This clone has just one count. The CDR3 DNA sequence: TGTGCCAGCACCCCGGGAGGGCGGGACTTCTATGGCTACACCTTC. It translates to CASTPGGRDFYGYTF. The genes are TRBV5-6 and TRBJ1-2; maybe TRBD1 (5 bases). This CDR3 comprises 15 residues. With 6 bases removed from V and 4 bases from J, the gap between germline ends came to 19 bases. Germline V CDR1 and CDR2: SGHDT, YYEEEE.

The chain couples TRBV7-9 to TRBJ2-1, with 15 bases matching TRBD2. The V segment lost 5 bases and the J segment 8 bases; nucleotides outside the gene matches: 13. The CDR3 runs 18 residues. The V gene's germline CDR1 is SEHNR and CDR2 FQNEAQ (reference sequence). The CDR3 region is CASSTRTSGRAPFHEQFF. The CDR3 DNA reads TGTGCCAGCAGCACCCGGACTAGCGGGAGGGCACCATTTCATGAGCAGTTCTTC.

This chain uses TRBV5-6 with TRBJ1-3; D gene unclear. Germline V gene data show CDR1 as SGHDT and CDR2 as YYEEEE. Trimming left V 4 bases short and J 0 bases short, with 11 bases between. This CDR3 is built from 15 residues. CDR3 nucleotide sequence: TGTGCCAGCAGCCAGACGGGAGTCTCTGGAAACACCATATATTTT. Amino acids: CASSQTGVSGNTIYF.

J is TRBJ1-1 and V is TRBV7-6, with 11 bases matching TRBD1. V lost 5 bases and J lost 4; bases outside the gene matches: 6. Per the germline V gene, CDR1 is SGHVS and CDR2 is FNYEAQ. This CDR3 region has 15 residues. The CDR3 loop reads CASSPRTGGGTEAFF. The CDR3 nucleotides are TGTGCCAGCAGCCCGAGGACAGGGGGCGGCACTGAAGCTTTCTTT.

V is TRBV29-1 and J is TRBJ1-2; TRBD1 might be the D (6 bases). The V gene's germline CDR1 is SQVTM and CDR2 ANQGSEA. The length of the CDR3 is 12 residues. With 1 base removed from V and 3 bases from J, the gap between germline ends came to 6 bases. This CDR3 reads CSVEAGDYGYTF. The CDR3 nucleotides are TGCAGCGTTGAAGCAGGGGACTATGGCTACACCTTC.

This clone showed up just once. The rearrangement uses TRBV19 and TRBJ2-3; TRBD1 agrees at 8 bases. J was trimmed by 6 bases and V by 4 bases; bases with no gene match: 9. In germline, CDR1 is LNHDA, CDR2 SQIVND (reference sequence). The CDR3 loop spans 15 amino acids. The CDR3 nucleotides are TGTGCCAGTAGTACAGGACAGGGAGTGAGTGATACGCAGTATTTT. This sequence encodes CASSTGQGVSDTQYF.

This rearrangement joins TRBV19 to TRBJ1-4, with 9 bases fitting TRBD1. The CDR3 consists of 14 residues. Germline lookup yields CDR1 LNHDA and CDR2 SQIVND (reference sequence). V gave up 4 bases and J gave up 7 bases; unmatched junction bases: 4. CDR3 sequence reads: CASSNRGLGEKLFF. In nucleotides, the CDR3 is TGTGCCAGTAGTAACAGGGGGCTAGGTGAAAAACTGTTTTTT. Full variable domain (remainder filled in from reference TRBV19 and TRBJ1-4): DGGITQSPKYLFRKEGQNVTLSCEQNLNHDAMYWYRQDPGQGLRLIYYSQIVNDFQKGDIAEGYSVSREKKESFPLTVTSAQKNPTAFYLCASSNRGLGEKLFFGSGTQLSVL.

V gene TRBV5-4 combines with J gene TRBJ2-5; the match to TRBD1 covers 7 bases. Trimming took 0 bases from V and 4 from J; bases not matched to a gene: 0. The CDR3 runs 13 residues. Germline lookup yields CDR1 SGHNT and CDR2 YYREEE (reference sequence). The CDR3 region has the DNA TGTGCCAGCAGCTTGGGACAGGGAGAGACCCAGTACTTC. Translation gives CASSLGQGETQYF.

This clone was observed a single time. The chain joins TRBV6-5 to TRBJ2-7, with 7 bases fitting TRBD1. The CDR3 covers 14 residues. V was pared by 6 bases and J by 1 base, with 6 bases of the junction left unmatched. CDR1 and CDR2 from the germline V gene are MNHEY and SVGAGI. As DNA, the CDR3 is TGTGCCAGCAGGCCAGACAGGGCTTCCTACGAGCAGTACTTC. Translating it yields CASRPDRASYEQYF.

J is TRBJ2-3 and V is TRBV5-1, with D unresolved. The germline gives CDR1 SGHRS, CDR2 YFSETQ. The CDR3 extends over 14 amino acids. V lost 2 bases, J lost 0 bases, and 7 bases lay in between. The CDR3 DNA reads as TGCGCCAGCAGCTTTCGAGCTAGCACAGATACGCAGTATTTT. This gives the protein CASSFRASTDTQYF. Based on the CDR3 plus reference TRBV5-1 and TRBJ2-3, the full variable domain is KAGVTQTPRYLIKTRGQQVTLSCSPISGHRSVSWYQQTPGQGLQFLFEYFSETQRNKGNFPGRFSGRQFSNSRSEMNVSTLELGDSALYLCASSFRASTDTQYFGPGTRLTVL.

This chain links TRBV28 with TRBJ2-2; 7 positions agree with TRBD1. Germline V gives CDR1 MDHEN, CDR2 SYDVKM. The CDR3 runs to 16 residues. Germline trimming cut 5 bases from V and 3 bases from J; bases unmatched to any gene: 9. CDR3 in amino acids: CASSPILDRDTGELFF. The DNA for the CDR3 is TGTGCCAGCAGTCCGATTCTTGACAGGGACACCGGGGAGCTGTTTTTT.

This clone came up a few times. CDR3 sequence: CATSLDRGDEQYF. Written as DNA, the CDR3 is TGTGCCACCAGCCTCGACAGGGGGGACGAGCAGTACTTC. J is TRBJ2-7 and V is TRBV15; TRBD1 aligns across 9 bases. The CDR3 consists of 13 residues. Germline trimming cut 5 bases from V and 5 bases from J; bases unmatched to any gene: 4. CDR1 LNHNV and CDR2 YYDKDF come from the germline V gene (reference sequence).

The CDR3 sequence is CASEQPLSGNTIYF. The CDR3 DNA sequence: TGTGCCAGCGAACAGCCACTCTCTGGAAACACCATATATTTT. This chain uses TRBV2 with TRBJ1-3; D unclear. Germline V lookup: CDR1 SNHLY, CDR2 FYNNEI. This CDR3 comprises 14 residues. The V and J ends lost 8 bases and 0 bases respectively, with 11 bases between them.

The chain has TRBV11-2 and TRBJ1-4; perhaps TRBD1 as D (6 bases). With 5 bases removed from V and 0 bases from J, the gap between germline ends came to 13 bases. This CDR3 contains 16 residues. The V gene's germline CDR1 is SGHAT and CDR2 FQNNGV. The CDR3 loop reads CASSIAYRATNEKLFF. The CDR3 DNA follows: TGTGCCAGCAGCATCGCCTACAGGGCAACTAATGAAAAACTGTTTTTT.

The CDR3 DNA reads as TGTGCCAGTCGTGCAACAGGGGATCAGCCCCAGCATTTT. Encoded protein: CASRATGDQPQHF. The V call is TRBV19, the J call TRBJ1-5; TRBD1 aligns across 7 bases. Trimming took 8 bases from V and 5 from J; bases not matched to a gene: 6. Germline V CDR1 and CDR2: LNHDA, SQIVND (reference sequence). This CDR3 has 13 residues. Based on the CDR3 plus reference TRBV19 and TRBJ1-5, the full variable domain is DGGITQSPKYLFRKEGQNVTLSCEQNLNHDAMYWYRQDPGQGLRLIYYSQIVNDFQKGDIAEGYSVSREKKESFPLTVTSAQKNPTAFYLCASRATGDQPQHFGDGTRLSIL.

The chain is built from TRBV27 and TRBJ1-2, with D perhaps matching TRBD1 (6 bases). The CDR3 length is 15 residues. Trimming left V 2 bases short and J 7 bases short, with 17 bases between. Germline CDR1 is MNHEY and CDR2 is SMNVEV (reference sequence). The DNA of the CDR3 is TGTGCCAGCAGTTTAGGAGGCAGGGGTGATTTTGGCTACACCTTC. Translating gives CASSLGGRGDFGYTF.

This clone has just a few counts. V usage is TRBV6-1 and J usage is TRBJ1-1; D gene ambiguous. The CDR3 has 14 amino acids. Trimming took off 3 bases at V and 8 bases at J, with 16 bases between the two ends. Germline CDR1 MNHNS, CDR2 SASEGT. CDR3 sequence: CASSDRGRGREAFF. CDR3 DNA: TGTGCCAGCAGTGATCGTGGCAGAGGGAGAGAAGCTTTCTTT.

V gene TRBV18 combines with J gene TRBJ1-2; 7 bases fit TRBD1. The CDR3 length is 13 residues. CDR1 KGHSH and CDR2 LQKENI come from the germline V gene. With V trimmed by 3 bases and J by 4 bases, 2 bases remained unmatched. The CDR3 region has the DNA TGTGCCAGCTCACCTGGACAGGTCTATGGCTACACCTTC. Residues: CASSPGQVYGYTF.

This chain joins TRBV9 and TRBJ2-5; D is possibly TRBD1 (5 bases). CDR3 length: 13 residues. CDR1 SGDLS and CDR2 YYNGEE come from the germline V gene. Deletions cut 0 bases from V and 2 bases from J, with 5 bases between. CDR3 sequence: CASSVEGQETQYF. The CDR3 DNA follows: TGTGCCAGCAGCGTAGAGGGGCAAGAGACCCAGTACTTC.

The DNA for the CDR3 is TGTGCCAGCAGGAAGACAGGGAATCCCTATGGCTACACCTTC. Its translation: CASRKTGNPYGYTF. The chain has TRBV6-1 and TRBJ1-2, with TRBD1 identical over 7 bases. Per the germline V gene, CDR1 is MNHNS and CDR2 is SASEGT. V lost 6 bases and J lost 4; bases outside the gene matches: 8. The CDR3 is made up of 14 amino acids.

The V and J genes are TRBV6-1 and TRBJ2-1; 11 bases line up with TRBD2. Germline trimming cut 3 bases from V and 2 bases from J; bases unmatched to any gene: 3. There are 16 residues in the CDR3. Germline CDR1 and CDR2: MNHNS and SASEGT. CDR3 protein: CASSEQLAGAYNEQFF. CDR3 nucleotide sequence: TGTGCCAGCAGTGAGCAACTAGCGGGGGCCTACAATGAGCAGTTCTTC.

The gene calls are TRBV29-1 and TRBJ2-7; a possible D gene is TRBD2 (6 bases). The V gene lost 4 bases and the J gene lost 1 base, with 11 bases spanning the gap. Germline V gives CDR1 SQVTM, CDR2 ANQGSEA. CDR3 length: 13 amino acids. The CDR3, as DNA: TGCAGCGTTGCGGGACTCCCTTCCTACGAGCAGTACTTC. This gives the protein CSVAGLPSYEQYF.

The rearrangement uses TRBV29-1 and TRBJ1-1; D unresolved. Germline V gene lookup returns CDR1 SQVTM and CDR2 ANQGSEA. Trimming took 3 bases from V and 5 from J, leaving 13 bases between them. There are 13 residues in the CDR3. The CDR3 DNA reads as TGCAGCGTTGAGGTGGGGTCGGGGACTGAAGCTTTCTTT. Translated: CSVEVGSGTEAFF.